The present T cell receptor (beta chain) was sequenced within a study of T cell responses to AZD1222 COVID-19 vaccine. Findings of the study overall: Clonal diversity was possibly underestimated; the donors were predominantly white British and more often female. The peak T cell response came first, and repertoires were sampled only after it. Reports indicate that nearly half of spike-specific TCRs are directed at unmutated variant regions.

Produced via immunoSEQ multiplex PCR; TCRdb's table is partial and in-frame only. The sample records 94,000 or so clones, roughly nine tenths being singletons. Note on this clone: Its antigen is still unknown.

Sequences were derived from peripheral blood, sampled on day 0 of AZD1222 vaccination. This receptor was identified in an adult in good health.

CDR3 coding DNA: TGTGCCAGCAGCTTGGTTGGGGGGTCCTACGAGCAGTACTTC. Translation gives CASSLVGGSYEQYF. The rearrangement links TRBV7-3 to TRBJ2-7; maybe TRBD2 (6 bases). The CDR3 contains 14 residues. Trimming stripped 3 bases from V and 1 base from J, with 10 bases between. The germline V gene encodes CDR1 SGHTA and CDR2 FQGTGA. Looking up the rest from reference TRBV7-3 and TRBJ2-7 gives the full variable domain: GAGVSQTPSNKVTEKGKYVELRCDPISGHTALYWYRQSLGQGPEFLIYFQGTGAADDSGLPNDRFFAVRPEGSVSTLKIQRTERGDSAVYLCASSLVGGSYEQYFGPGTRLTVT.